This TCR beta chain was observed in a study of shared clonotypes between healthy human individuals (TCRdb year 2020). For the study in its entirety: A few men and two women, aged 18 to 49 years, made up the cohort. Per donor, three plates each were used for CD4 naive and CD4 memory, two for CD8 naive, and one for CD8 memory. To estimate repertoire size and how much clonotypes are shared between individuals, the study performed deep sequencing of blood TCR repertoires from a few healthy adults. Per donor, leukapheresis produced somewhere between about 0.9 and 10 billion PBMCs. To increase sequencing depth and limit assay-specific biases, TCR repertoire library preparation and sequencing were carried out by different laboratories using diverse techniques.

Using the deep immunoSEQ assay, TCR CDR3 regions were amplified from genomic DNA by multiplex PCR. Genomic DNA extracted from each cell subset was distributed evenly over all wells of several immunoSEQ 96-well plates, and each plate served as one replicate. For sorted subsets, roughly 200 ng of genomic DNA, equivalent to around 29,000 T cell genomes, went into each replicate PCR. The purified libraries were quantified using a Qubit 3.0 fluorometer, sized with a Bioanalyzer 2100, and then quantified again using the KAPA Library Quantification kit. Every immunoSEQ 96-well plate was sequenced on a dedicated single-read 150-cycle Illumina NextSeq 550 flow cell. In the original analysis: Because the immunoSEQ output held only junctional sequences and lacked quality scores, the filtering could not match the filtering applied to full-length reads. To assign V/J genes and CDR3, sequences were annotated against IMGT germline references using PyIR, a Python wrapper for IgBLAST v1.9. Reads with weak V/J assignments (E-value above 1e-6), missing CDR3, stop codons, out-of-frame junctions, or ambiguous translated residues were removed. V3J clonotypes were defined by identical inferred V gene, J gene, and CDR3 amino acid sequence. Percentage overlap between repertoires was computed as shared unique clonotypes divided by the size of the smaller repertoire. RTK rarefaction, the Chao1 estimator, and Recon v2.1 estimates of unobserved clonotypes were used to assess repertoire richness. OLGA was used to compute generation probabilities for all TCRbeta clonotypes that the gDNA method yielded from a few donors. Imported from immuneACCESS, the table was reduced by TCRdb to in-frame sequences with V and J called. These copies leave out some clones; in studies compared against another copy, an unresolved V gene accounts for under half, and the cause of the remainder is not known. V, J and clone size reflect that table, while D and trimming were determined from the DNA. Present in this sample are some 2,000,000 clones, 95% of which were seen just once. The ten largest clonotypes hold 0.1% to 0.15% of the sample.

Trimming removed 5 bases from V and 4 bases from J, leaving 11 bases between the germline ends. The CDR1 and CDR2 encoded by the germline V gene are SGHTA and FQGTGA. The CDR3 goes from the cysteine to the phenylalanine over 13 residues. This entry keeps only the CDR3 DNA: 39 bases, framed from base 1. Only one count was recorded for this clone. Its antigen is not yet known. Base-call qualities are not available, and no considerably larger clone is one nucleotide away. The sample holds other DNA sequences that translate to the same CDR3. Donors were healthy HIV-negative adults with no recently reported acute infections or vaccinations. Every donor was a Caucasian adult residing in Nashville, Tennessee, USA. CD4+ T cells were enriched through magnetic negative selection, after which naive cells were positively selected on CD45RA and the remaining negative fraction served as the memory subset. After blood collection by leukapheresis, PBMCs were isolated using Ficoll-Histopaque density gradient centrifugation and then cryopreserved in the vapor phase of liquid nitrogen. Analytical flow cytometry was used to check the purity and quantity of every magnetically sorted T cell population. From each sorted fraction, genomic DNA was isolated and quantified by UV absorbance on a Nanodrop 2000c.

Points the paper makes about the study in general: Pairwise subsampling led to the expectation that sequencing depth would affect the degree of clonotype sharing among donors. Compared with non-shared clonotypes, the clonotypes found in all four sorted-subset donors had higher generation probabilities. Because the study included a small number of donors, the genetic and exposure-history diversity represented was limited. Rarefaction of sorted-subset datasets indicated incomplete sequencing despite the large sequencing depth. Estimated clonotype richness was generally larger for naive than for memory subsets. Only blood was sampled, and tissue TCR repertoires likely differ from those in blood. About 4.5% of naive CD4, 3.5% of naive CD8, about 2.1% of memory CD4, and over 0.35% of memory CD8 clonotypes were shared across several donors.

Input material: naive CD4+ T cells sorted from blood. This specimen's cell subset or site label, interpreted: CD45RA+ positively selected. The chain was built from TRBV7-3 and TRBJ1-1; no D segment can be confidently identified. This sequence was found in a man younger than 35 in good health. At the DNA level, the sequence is TGTGCCAGCAGCCCCGGCGGTGGCACTGAAGCTTTCTTT. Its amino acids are CASSPGGGTEAFF.